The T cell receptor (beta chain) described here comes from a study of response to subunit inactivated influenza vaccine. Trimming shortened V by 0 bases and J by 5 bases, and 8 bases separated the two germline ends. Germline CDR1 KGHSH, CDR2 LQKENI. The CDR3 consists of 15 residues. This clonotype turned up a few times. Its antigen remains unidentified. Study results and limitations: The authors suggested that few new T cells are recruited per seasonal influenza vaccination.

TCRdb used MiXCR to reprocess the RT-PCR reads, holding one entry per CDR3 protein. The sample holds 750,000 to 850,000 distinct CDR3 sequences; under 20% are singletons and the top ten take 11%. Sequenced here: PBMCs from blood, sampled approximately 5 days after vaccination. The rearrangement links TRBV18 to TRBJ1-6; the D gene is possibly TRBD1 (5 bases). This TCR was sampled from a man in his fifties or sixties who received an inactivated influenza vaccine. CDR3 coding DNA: TGTGCCAGCTCACCACCCGGGGGGGATAATTCACCCCTCCACTTT. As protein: CASSPPGGDNSPLHF.